These T cell receptor beta chains were read from a single sample in a study of T cell repertoires in cytomegalovirus infection. What these receptors recognize is not known. TCRdb analysed the reads with MiXCR anew, one entry per CDR3 protein. This table has 600,000 to 700,000 distinct CDR3 sequences, 30% to 40% appearing once. The sample in question was cultured PBMCs, obtained from culture after CMV antigen stimulation. The receptor set was obtained from a human donor in good health (CMV status not recorded). Some clones in this sample may be carry-over from other donors' samples. Both conserved end residues are part of each CDR3. Fields, in order: J gene, D gene, CDR3 length, V gene, clone size, CDR3 protein, CDR3 DNA. The D gene is left open where the match is weak. Clone sizes are given selectively: once, few, many, or a class where the clone is expanded.

j_gene: TRBJ1-5
d_gene: TRBD1
len: 16
v_gene: TRBV2
abundance: once
CDR3aa: CASSPDRFRINQPQHF
CDR3nt: TGTGCCAGCAGTCCGGACAGGTTTAGGATCAATCAGCCCCAGCATTTT

j_gene: TRBJ2-7
d_gene: TRBD2
len: 15
v_gene: TRBV11-2
abundance: few
CDR3aa: CASSLGSGLAAEQYF
CDR3nt: TGTGCCAGCAGCTTAGGTTCCGGTCTAGCGGCAGAGCAGTACTTC

j_gene: TRBJ2-1
d_gene: .
len: 14
v_gene: TRBV7-2
abundance: many
CDR3aa: CASSSGQLRNEQFF
CDR3nt: TGTGCCAGCAGTTCAGGGCAACTACGGAATGAGCAGTTCTTC

j_gene: TRBJ2-1
d_gene: TRBD2
len: 15
v_gene: TRBV7-2
abundance: .
CDR3aa: CASSLAPSGMSEQFF
CDR3nt: TGTGCCAGCAGCTTAGCCCCTAGCGGGATGAGTGAGCAGTTCTTC

j_gene: TRBJ1-4
d_gene: .
len: 15
v_gene: TRBV5-5
abundance: .
CDR3aa: CASSRRTATNEKLFF
CDR3nt: TGTGCCAGCAGCCGTCGGACAGCAACTAATGAAAAACTGTTTTTT

j_gene: TRBJ2-5
d_gene: .
len: 15
v_gene: TRBV12-3/TRBV12-4
abundance: .
CDR3aa: CASSFSGARAGTQYF
CDR3nt: TGTGCCAGCAGTTTCTCCGGGGCACGGGCGGGGACCCAGTACTTC

j_gene: TRBJ1-3
d_gene: TRBD1
len: 19
v_gene: TRBV11-2
abundance: many
CDR3aa: CASSKNRTGGRILWDTIYF
CDR3nt: TGTGCCAGCAGCAAAAACCGGACAGGGGGCCGGATTCTTTGGGACACCATATATTTT

j_gene: TRBJ2-3
d_gene: .
len: 16
v_gene: TRBV18
abundance: .
CDR3aa: CASTDRSPTSTDTQYF
CDR3nt: TGTGCCAGCACGGACCGTAGTCCTACGAGCACAGATACGCAGTATTTT

j_gene: TRBJ2-1
d_gene: TRBD1
len: 13
v_gene: TRBV12-5
abundance: few
CDR3aa: CASVGQGWNEQFF
CDR3nt: TGTGCTAGTGTGGGACAGGGATGGAATGAGCAGTTCTTC

j_gene: TRBJ1-1
d_gene: TRBD1
len: 16
v_gene: TRBV7-4
abundance: .
CDR3aa: CASSLGLRQGRTEAFF
CDR3nt: TGTGCCAGCAGCTTAGGTCTCCGACAGGGGAGGACTGAAGCTTTCTTT

j_gene: TRBJ1-6
d_gene: .
len: 13
v_gene: TRBV4-1
abundance: few
CDR3aa: CASSQDGEAPLHF
CDR3nt: TGCGCCAGCAGCCAAGACGGGGAGGCACCCCTCCACTTT

j_gene: TRBJ2-5
d_gene: .
len: 13
v_gene: TRBV6-4
abundance: .
CDR3aa: CASSDAFGETQYF
CDR3nt: TGTGCCAGCAGTGACGCCTTTGGAGAGACCCAGTACTTC

j_gene: TRBJ2-1
d_gene: .
len: 14
v_gene: TRBV7-2
abundance: .
CDR3aa: CASSSTRTSGEQFF
CDR3nt: TGTGCCAGCAGTTCTACTCGGACTTCGGGAGAGCAGTTCTTC

j_gene: TRBJ1-1
d_gene: .
len: 13
v_gene: TRBV7-6
abundance: many
CDR3aa: CASSSGVHGEAFF
CDR3nt: TGTGCCAGCAGCTCGGGGGTTCATGGTGAAGCTTTCTTT

j_gene: TRBJ2-1
d_gene: TRBD2
len: 20
v_gene: TRBV5-1
abundance: .
CDR3aa: CATTSKGSGLAGDSYNEQFF
CDR3nt: TGCGCCACTACATCCAAGGGATCGGGACTAGCGGGAGACTCCTACAATGAGCAGTTCTTC

j_gene: TRBJ2-3
d_gene: .
len: 14
v_gene: TRBV6-5
abundance: .
CDR3aa: CASSYQAGSDTQYF
CDR3nt: TGTGCCAGCAGTTACCAGGCGGGTTCAGATACGCAGTATTTT

j_gene: TRBJ2-3
d_gene: TRBD1
len: 17
v_gene: TRBV27
abundance: .
CDR3aa: CASSRPSTGGNTDTQYF
CDR3nt: TGTGCCAGCAGTCGCCCCTCCACAGGGGGCAACACAGATACGCAGTATTTT

j_gene: TRBJ2-2
d_gene: TRBD2
len: 19
v_gene: TRBV19
abundance: .
CDR3aa: CASSPGPWTSGTTTGELFF
CDR3nt: TGTGCCAGTAGCCCGGGACCTTGGACTAGCGGGACGACGACCGGGGAGCTGTTTTTT

j_gene: TRBJ2-7
d_gene: .
len: 12
v_gene: TRBV7-6
abundance: few
CDR3aa: CASSPRGFSQYF
CDR3nt: TGTGCCAGCAGCCCAAGGGGGTTCTCGCAGTACTTC

j_gene: TRBJ1-1
d_gene: .
len: 13
v_gene: TRBV7-9
abundance: many
CDR3aa: CASSRGMNTEAFF
CDR3nt: TGTGCCAGCAGCCGTGGCATGAACACTGAAGCTTTCTTT

j_gene: TRBJ1-1
d_gene: .
len: 13
v_gene: TRBV20-1
abundance: .
CDR3aa: CSARGDLPSAAFF
CDR3nt: TGCAGTGCTAGAGGGGACCTACCTTCGGCGGCTTTCTTT

j_gene: TRBJ1-4
d_gene: TRBD1
len: 16
v_gene: TRBV15
abundance: .
CDR3aa: CATSRDRTGNGEKLFF
CDR3nt: TGTGCCACCAGCAGGGATCGGACAGGGAACGGCGAAAAACTGTTTTTT

j_gene: TRBJ2-1
d_gene: .
len: 12
v_gene: TRBV29-1
abundance: .
CDR3aa: CSVGPLSFEQFF
CDR3nt: TGCAGCGTGGGGCCCCTCAGTTTCGAGCAGTTCTTC

j_gene: TRBJ1-1
d_gene: TRBD1
len: 16
v_gene: TRBV7-8
abundance: many
CDR3aa: CASTPDRVPMNTEAFF
CDR3nt: TGTGCCAGCACCCCCGACAGGGTACCCATGAACACTGAAGCTTTCTTT